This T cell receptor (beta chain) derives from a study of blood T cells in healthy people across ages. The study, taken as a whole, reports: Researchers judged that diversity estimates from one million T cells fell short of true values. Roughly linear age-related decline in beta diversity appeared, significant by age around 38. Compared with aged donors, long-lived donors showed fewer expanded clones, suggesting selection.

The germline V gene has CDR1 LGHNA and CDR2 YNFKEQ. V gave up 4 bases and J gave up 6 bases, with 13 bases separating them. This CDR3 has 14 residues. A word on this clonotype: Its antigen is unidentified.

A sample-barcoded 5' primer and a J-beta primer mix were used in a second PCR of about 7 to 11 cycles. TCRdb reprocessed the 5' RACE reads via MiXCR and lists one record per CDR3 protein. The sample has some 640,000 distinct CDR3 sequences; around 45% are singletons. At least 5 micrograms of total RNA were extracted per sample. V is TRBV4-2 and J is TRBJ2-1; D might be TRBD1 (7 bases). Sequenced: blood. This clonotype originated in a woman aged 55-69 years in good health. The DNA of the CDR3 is TGTGCCAGCAGCCTCAGGGGGGTCGGCAATGAGCAGTTCTTC. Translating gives CASSLRGVGNEQFF.